What follows are 2 T cell receptor beta chains derived from one specimen sequenced in a study of blood T cell dynamics during melanoma immunotherapy. Time point meaning: pre-treatment baseline. Only in-frame clones appear in the TCRdb table, and some are missing; sequencing was by immunoSEQ multiplex PCR. The table has 8,000 or so clones, approximately 80% seen once. Source: blood, taken from a patient treated with checkpoint blockade. Receptors originate from a human donor with melanoma.

The V call is TRBV30, the J call TRBJ2-3; 10 bases match TRBD2. The CDR3 has 15 amino acids. V gave up 3 bases and J gave up 4 bases; unmatched junction bases: 7. Germline loops: CDR1 GTSNPN, CDR2 SVGIG (reference sequence). The DNA for the CDR3 is TGTGCCTGGAGGTTGGGGCTAGCGGGAGCAGATACGCAGTATTTT. Protein: CAWRLGLAGADTQYF. The complete variable domain, with remaining parts taken from reference TRBV30 and TRBJ2-3, reads SQTIHQWPATLVQPVGSPLSLECTVEGTSNPNLYWYRQAAGRGLQLLFYSVGIGQISSEVPQNLSASRPQDRQFILSSKKLLLSDSGFYLCAWRLGLAGADTQYFGPGTRLTVL.

CDR3 in amino acids: CASSRQIQETQYF. CDR3 sequence (DNA): TGTGCCAGTAGTAGACAGATCCAAGAGACCCAGTACTTC. The chain has TRBV19 and TRBJ2-5; weak D call: TRBD1 (5 bases). Germline V gives CDR1 LNHDA, CDR2 SQIVND (reference sequence). The CDR3 runs to 13 residues. Between the trimmed V and J ends, which lost 4 bases and 1 base, there was a span of 7 bases.